Included here is one TCR beta chain sequence, with context. Per the authors' pipeline: Amplified reference gene primers provided the basis for estimating nucleated cell counts. The protocol was immunoSEQ multiplex PCR, while the TCRdb copy is restricted to in-frame clones and leaves out a portion. V, J and clone size are those of that table, while D and trimming were read from the DNA. The sample shows about 140,000 clones, about 87% of them seen only once. The junction had 5 bases not matched to a gene; V was cut back by 3 bases and J by 1 base. Looked up from germline, CDR1 is KGHSH and CDR2 is LQKENI. This CDR3 has 15 amino acids. Ages ranged from about 18 to 100 years, with residence in more than 20 US areas. This sample was included in a study of blood T cell repertoires in COVID-19. About the research overall: Spain, Italy and the United States supplied samples that represented acute and convalescent COVID-19. PBMCs, B-cell-depleted T cells, or T cells provided the cDNA or gDNA that made up the material.

J is TRBJ2-5 and V is TRBV18, with 7 bases aligning to TRBD1. Sample: PBMCs or T cells enriched from blood (not recorded which). The sequence was obtained from a man over 45 in a cohort exposed to, infected with or recovered from COVID-19 (not recorded which). CDR3 nucleotides: TGTGCCAGCTCACCCGTACAGGGGATCCAAGAGACCCAGTACTTC. Translating it yields CASSPVQGIQETQYF. The entire variable domain, with the rest obtained from reference TRBV18 and TRBJ2-5, is as follows: NAGVMQNPRHLVRRRGQEARLRCSPMKGHSHVYWYRQLPEEGLKFMVYLQKENIIDESGMPKERFSAEFPKEGPSILRIQQVVRGDSAAYFCASSPVQGIQETQYFGPGTRLLVL.